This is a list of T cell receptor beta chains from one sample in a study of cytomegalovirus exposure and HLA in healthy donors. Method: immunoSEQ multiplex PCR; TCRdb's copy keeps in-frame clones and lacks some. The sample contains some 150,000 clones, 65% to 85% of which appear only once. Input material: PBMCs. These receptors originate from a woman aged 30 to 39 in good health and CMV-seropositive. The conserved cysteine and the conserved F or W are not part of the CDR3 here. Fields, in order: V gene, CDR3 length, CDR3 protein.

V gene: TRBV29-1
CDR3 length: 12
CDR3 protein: SVRVDNSGNTIY

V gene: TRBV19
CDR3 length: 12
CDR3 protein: ASSSTWTGKGYT

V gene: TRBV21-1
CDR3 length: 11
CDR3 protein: ASSKGQGETQY

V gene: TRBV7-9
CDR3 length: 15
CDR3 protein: ASSTYWAGSNTGELF

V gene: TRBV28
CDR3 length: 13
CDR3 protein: ASSSVGQGVNEQF

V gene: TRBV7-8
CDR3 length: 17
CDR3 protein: ASSLLGTSGGSSYNEQF

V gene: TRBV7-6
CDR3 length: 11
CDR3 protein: ASSQTEQETQY

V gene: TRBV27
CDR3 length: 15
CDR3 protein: ASSFLPFTQVGYGYT

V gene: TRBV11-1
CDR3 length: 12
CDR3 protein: ASSLQGYPGELF

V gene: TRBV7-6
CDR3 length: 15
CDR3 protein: ASSPSGSSFAGNTIY

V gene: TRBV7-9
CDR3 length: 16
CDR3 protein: SSSTDTRTASSYNEQF

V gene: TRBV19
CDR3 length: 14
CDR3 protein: ASSINRRPSTDTQY

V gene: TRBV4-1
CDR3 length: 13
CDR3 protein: ASSLLGTDSYEQY

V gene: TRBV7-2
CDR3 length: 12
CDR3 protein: ASSRDSNTGELF

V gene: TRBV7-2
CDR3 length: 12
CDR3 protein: ASSLSGELYGYT

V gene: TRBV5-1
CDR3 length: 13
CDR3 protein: ASSLLAGSSREQF

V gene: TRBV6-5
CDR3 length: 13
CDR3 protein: ASSYRPGRGTEAF

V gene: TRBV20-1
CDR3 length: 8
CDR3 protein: SAAIGELF

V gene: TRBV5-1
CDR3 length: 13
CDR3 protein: ASSMGQEIQETQY

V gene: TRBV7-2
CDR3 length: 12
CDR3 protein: ASSLVLGVHEQY

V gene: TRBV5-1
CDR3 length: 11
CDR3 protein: ASSLQGNTEAF

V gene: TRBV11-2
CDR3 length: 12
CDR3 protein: ASRAIRGDYGYT

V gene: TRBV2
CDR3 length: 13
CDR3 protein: ASSESSGVAETQY

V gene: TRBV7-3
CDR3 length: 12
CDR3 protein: ASSLGQVNNEQF

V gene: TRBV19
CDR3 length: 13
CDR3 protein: ASSFGQSYNSPLH

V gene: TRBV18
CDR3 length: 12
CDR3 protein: ASSQGSGFETQY

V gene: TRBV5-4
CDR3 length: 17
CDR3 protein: ASSFGLAGGPLGTDTQY

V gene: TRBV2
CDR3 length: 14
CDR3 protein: ASSVGTDRVTQPQH

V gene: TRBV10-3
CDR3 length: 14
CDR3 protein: AISGKTGAITDTQY

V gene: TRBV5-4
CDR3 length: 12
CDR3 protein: ASSSPLRGNEQF

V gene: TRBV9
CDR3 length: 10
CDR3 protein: ATEGKNSPLH

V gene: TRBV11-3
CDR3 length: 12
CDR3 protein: ASSSGGRSNEQF

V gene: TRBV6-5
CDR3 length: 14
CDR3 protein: ASSYGTSGHLDTQY

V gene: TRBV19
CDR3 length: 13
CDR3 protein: ASSITFRENYGYT

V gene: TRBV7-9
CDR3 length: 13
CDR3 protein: ASSSIAGGTDEQF

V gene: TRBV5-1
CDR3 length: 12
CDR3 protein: ASSLPGYNYGYT

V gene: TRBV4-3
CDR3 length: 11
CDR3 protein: ASSQDLSHEQF

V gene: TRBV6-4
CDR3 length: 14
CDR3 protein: ASRPDRGQGNTEAF

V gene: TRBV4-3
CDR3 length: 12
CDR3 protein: ASSQTGGNTEAF

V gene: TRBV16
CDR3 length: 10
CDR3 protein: ASSQGLDTQY

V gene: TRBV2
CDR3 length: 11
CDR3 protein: ASSEGAGTEAF

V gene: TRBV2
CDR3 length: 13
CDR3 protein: ASSQSDMTRGEQF

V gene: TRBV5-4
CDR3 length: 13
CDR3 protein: ASSGRTGGAYGYT

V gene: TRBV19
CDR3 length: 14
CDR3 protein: ASSIKGRQSSYEQY

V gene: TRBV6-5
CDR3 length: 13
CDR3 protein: ATQVGGGFLDTQY

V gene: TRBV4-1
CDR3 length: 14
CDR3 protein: ASSQDPPHGGETQY

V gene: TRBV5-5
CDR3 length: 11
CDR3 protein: ASSADSQETQY

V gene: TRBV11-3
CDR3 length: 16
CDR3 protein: ASSRARIGTQNTGELF

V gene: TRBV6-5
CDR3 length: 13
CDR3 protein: ASSRAGQGAPGYT

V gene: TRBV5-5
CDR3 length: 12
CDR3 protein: ASSFPTGTREQY

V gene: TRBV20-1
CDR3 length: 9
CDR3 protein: SLRKSTEAF

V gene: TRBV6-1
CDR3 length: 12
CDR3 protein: ASSEGAGWYGYT

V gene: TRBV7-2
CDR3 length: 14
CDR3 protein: ASSPNQPREGETQY

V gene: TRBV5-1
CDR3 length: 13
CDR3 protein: ASSSQGGFMETQY